These 20 T cell receptor beta chains were all obtained from the same sample, sequenced in a study of cytomegalovirus exposure and HLA in healthy donors. PCR involved 60 Vbeta and 13 Jbeta primers. Sequenced by immunoSEQ multiplex PCR; TCRdb stores in-frame clones only, minus some. The table has over 120,000 clones, about 73% seen once. The sequenced material came from PBMCs. The receptor source for this set is a woman in her sixties or seventies in good health and CMV-seropositive.

This chain links TRBV28 with TRBJ1-1; D gene unclear. The CDR3 has 13 amino acids. The germline CDR1 and CDR2 sequences are MDHEN and SYDVKM. V was clipped by 4 bases and J by 1 base, with 7 bases between them. The CDR3 nucleotides are TGTGCCAGCAGTTCCCCAGAGAACACTGAAGCTTTCTTT. Encoded protein: CASSSPENTEAFF.

This clone was found once. The chain uses TRBV6-5 and TRBJ2-1, with a possible D match to TRBD1 (6 bases). The germline V gene has CDR1 MNHEY and CDR2 SVGAGI. This CDR3 has 14 residues. Trimming stripped 4 bases from V and 5 bases from J, with 12 bases between. CDR3 region: CASSSYRVNNEQFF. For the CDR3, the DNA is TGTGCCAGCAGTTCCTACAGGGTAAACAATGAGCAGTTCTTC.

The chain joins TRBV6-6 to TRBJ1-4, with 9 bases matching TRBD1. The V and J ends lost 6 bases and 8 bases, in that order; junction bases with no gene match: 4. CDR1 is MNHNY and CDR2 is SVGAGI in the germline V gene (reference sequence). The CDR3 covers 13 residues. The CDR3 nucleotides read TGTGCCAGCAGGGGACAGGGTGGAGAAAAACTGTTTTTT. Residues: CASRGQGGEKLFF.

V and J are TRBV27 and TRBJ2-7; 7 positions agree with TRBD2. Looked up from germline, CDR1 is MNHEY and CDR2 is SMNVEV (reference sequence). This CDR3 region has 15 residues. V lost 3 bases, J lost 0 bases, and 5 bases stayed unmatched. The DNA for the CDR3 is TGTGCCAGCAGTTTGTACGGGGGGTACTCCTACGAGCAGTACTTC. It encodes CASSLYGGYSYEQYF.

This clone was seen once. CDR3: CASSRNREENQPQHF. In nucleotides, the CDR3 is TGTGCCAGTAGCCGAAACAGGGAAGAGAATCAGCCCCAGCATTTT. V gene TRBV19 combines with J gene TRBJ1-5, with D possibly TRBD1 on 6 matching bases. Trimming removed 6 bases from V and 4 bases from J, with 16 bases in between. From germline, CDR1 is LNHDA and CDR2 SQIVND (reference sequence). This CDR3 has 15 amino acids.

V is TRBV2 and J is TRBJ2-7, with 8 bases matching TRBD2. This CDR3 is 15 amino acids long. Trimming cost V 6 bases and J 6 bases; bases outside gene matches: 13. Germline V CDR1 and CDR2: SNHLY, FYNNEI. CDR3 sequence: CASSFLESGSGEQYF. CDR3 DNA sequence: TGTGCCAGCAGCTTTTTAGAGAGCGGGAGCGGCGAGCAGTACTTC.

The V and J genes are TRBV5-1 and TRBJ2-7, with D perhaps matching TRBD2 (7 bases). The CDR3 loop spans 14 amino acids. Trimming left V 0 bases short and J 5 bases short, with 12 bases between. Germline V gene sequence: CDR1 SGHRS, CDR2 YFSETQ. The CDR3 coding sequence is TGCGCCAGCAGCTTGGTAGGGGGGGTCGACGAGCAGTACTTC. Encoded protein: CASSLVGGVDEQYF.

V gene TRBV6-1 combines with J gene TRBJ1-1; the match to TRBD1 covers 9 bases. V trimming: 8 bases; J trimming: 5 bases; junction bases outside the gene matches: 9. The CDR3 has 14 amino acids. Germline assignment: CDR1 MNHNS and CDR2 SASEGT. Here the CDR3 DNA reads TGTGCCAGCGGACAGGGGATGGGGGGGACTGAAGCTTTCTTT. Its translation: CASGQGMGGTEAFF.

J is TRBJ2-1 and V is TRBV7-3; 11 positions agree with TRBD2. The V gene end was trimmed by 4 bases and the J gene end by 9 bases; junction bases not matched to a gene: 5. In germline, CDR1 is SGHTA, CDR2 FQGTGA. CDR3 length: 14 amino acids. CDR3 DNA: TGTGCCAGCAGCTATAGCGGGAGGGCCAGTGAGCAGTTCTTC. It translates to CASSYSGRASEQFF.

The rearrangement uses TRBV9 and TRBJ2-2; 9 bases agree with TRBD1. The CDR3 has 16 residues. Germline CDR1 SGDLS, CDR2 YYNGEE. Trimming cost V 0 bases and J 4 bases; bases outside gene matches: 4. As DNA, the CDR3 is TGTGCCAGCAGCGTAGCGGGACAGGGACTCACCGGGGAGCTGTTTTTT. This gives the protein CASSVAGQGLTGELFF.

The chain couples TRBV15 to TRBJ2-1; 10 nucleotides match TRBD2. This CDR3 comprises 16 residues. The V and J ends lost 2 bases and 7 bases, in that order; junction bases with no gene match: 8. Germline values: CDR1 LNHNV, CDR2 YYDKDF (reference sequence). The DNA for the CDR3 is TGTGCCACCAGCAGAAGAGCGGGAGGGCTTATTAATGAGCAGTTCTTC. The encoded protein is CATSRRAGGLINEQFF.

This clone was seen a handful of times. The J gene is TRBJ2-3, the V gene TRBV30, with 11 bases aligning to TRBD1. The V gene end was trimmed by 3 bases and the J gene end by 10 bases; junction bases not matched to a gene: 9. The CDR3 is 14 residues long. Germline loops: CDR1 GTSNPN, CDR2 SVGIG (reference sequence). The DNA of the CDR3 is TGTGCCTGGAGGCGGACAGGGGGCCGTGAGGCGCAGTATTTT. It translates to CAWRRTGGREAQYF.

In its sample, this clone was seen a few times. V usage is TRBV19 and J usage is TRBJ1-5; 8 bases agree with TRBD1. J gave up 6 bases and V 4 bases, and 5 bases lay outside the gene matches. This CDR3 has 14 amino acids. Looked up from germline, CDR1 is LNHDA and CDR2 is SQIVND (reference sequence). CDR3 DNA: TGTGCCAGTAGTACAGGGGGCAGCGGTCAGCCCCAGCATTTT. Protein product: CASSTGGSGQPQHF.

The J gene is TRBJ2-7, the V gene TRBV27, with D possibly TRBD1 on 6 matching bases. The CDR3 runs 18 residues. The V end lost 0 bases, the J end lost 7 bases, and 25 bases lay between the germline ends. The germline CDR1 and CDR2 sequences are MNHEY and SMNVEV (reference sequence). CDR3 amino acids: CASSLSRGSLDRPEEQYF. CDR3 coding DNA: TGTGCCAGCAGTTTATCGAGGGGCTCACTGGACAGACCCGAGGAGCAGTACTTC.

This CDR3 is CASSSSGGTNEKLFF. The CDR3 DNA reads TGTGCCAGCAGCTCCTCAGGGGGGACTAATGAAAAACTGTTTTTT. The chain recombines TRBV7-6 with TRBJ1-4; 7 bases line up with TRBD1. The germline CDR1 and CDR2 sequences are SGHVS and FNYEAQ. The length of the CDR3 is 15 residues. The junction had 4 bases not matched to a gene; V was cut back by 4 bases and J by 2 bases.

V is TRBV27 and J is TRBJ2-7, with TRBD1 identical over 9 bases. Germline CDR1 is MNHEY and CDR2 is SMNVEV (reference sequence). The CDR3 sequence is 15 residues long. V gave up 6 bases and J gave up 4 bases; unmatched junction bases: 10. CDR3 sequence reads: CASRTYRDRDYEQYF. As DNA, the CDR3 is TGTGCCAGCAGAACCTACCGGGACAGGGATTACGAGCAGTACTTC.

V usage is TRBV19 and J usage is TRBJ1-5; 10 bases line up with TRBD1. CDR1 LNHDA and CDR2 SQIVND come from the germline V gene (reference sequence). CDR3 length: 14 residues. The junction had 4 bases not matched to a gene; V was cut back by 10 bases and J by 1 base. CDR3 nucleotide sequence: TGTGCCACAAGGGGACAGGGGAGCAATCAGCCCCAGCATTTT. Translating it yields CATRGQGSNQPQHF.

The V and J genes are TRBV5-1 and TRBJ1-4, with D perhaps TRBD1 (5 bases). V lost 6 bases and J 3 bases, leaving 9 bases between the germline ends. CDR1 is SGHRS and CDR2 is YFSETQ in the germline V gene. This CDR3 is built from 13 residues. The CDR3 spells CASNQGSNEKLFF. Written as DNA, the CDR3 is TGCGCCAGCAACCAGGGCTCTAATGAAAAACTGTTTTTT.

This clone was picked up a small number of times. This chain links TRBV6-1 with TRBJ1-1, with no clear D. The V end lost 3 bases, the J end lost 11 bases, and 4 bases lay between the germline ends. This CDR3 has 9 residues. Germline V gene lookup returns CDR1 MNHNS and CDR2 SASEGT. The CDR3 reads CASSDNAFF. Here the CDR3 DNA reads TGTGCCAGCAGTGACAATGCTTTCTTT.

J is TRBJ2-7 and V is TRBV5-4; 9 nucleotides match TRBD1. The CDR3 runs to 16 residues. From germline, CDR1 is SGHNT and CDR2 YYREEE (reference sequence). V trimming: 4 bases; J trimming: 5 bases; junction bases outside the gene matches: 13. In nucleotides, the CDR3 is TGTGCCAGCAGCCGAGGTCCCGGGACAGGGTTCAACGAGCAGTACTTC. Translated, it gives CASSRGPGTGFNEQYF.